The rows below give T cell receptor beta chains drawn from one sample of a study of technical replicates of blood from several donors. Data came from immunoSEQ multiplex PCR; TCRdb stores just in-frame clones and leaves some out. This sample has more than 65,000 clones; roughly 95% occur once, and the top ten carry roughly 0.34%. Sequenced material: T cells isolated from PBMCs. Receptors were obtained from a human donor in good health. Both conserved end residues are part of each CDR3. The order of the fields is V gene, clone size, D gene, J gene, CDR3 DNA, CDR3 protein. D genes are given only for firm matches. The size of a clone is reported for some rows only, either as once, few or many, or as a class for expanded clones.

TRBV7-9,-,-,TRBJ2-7,TGTGCCAGCAGCTTAGGCAGGGAGGCGGTGCAGTACTTC,CASSLGREAVQYF
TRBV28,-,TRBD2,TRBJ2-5,TGTGCCAGCAGTTTACGACTAGCGGGAGAAGAGACCCAGTACTTC,CASSLRLAGEETQYF
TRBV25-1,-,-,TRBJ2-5,TGTGCCAGCCCCCGACAGTCTTTAGAAGAGACCCAGTACTTC,CASPRQSLEETQYF
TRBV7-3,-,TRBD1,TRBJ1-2,TGTGCCAGCAGCTTAAAAACGGGACAGTCCTATGGCTACACCTTC,CASSLKTGQSYGYTF
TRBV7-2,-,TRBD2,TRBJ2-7,TGTGCCAGCAGCCCAAACGTCCGGGAGGGGTACGAGCAGTACTTC,CASSPNVREGYEQYF
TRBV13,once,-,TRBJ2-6,TGTGCCAGCAGCCCCCCAGCAGGGGCTGGGGCCAACGTCCTGACTTTC,CASSPPAGAGANVLTF
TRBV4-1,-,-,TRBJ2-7,TGCGCCAGCAGCCAAGGCTCAGACAGAACCTACGAGCAGTACTTC,CASSQGSDRTYEQYF
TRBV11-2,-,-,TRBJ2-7,TGTGCCAGCAGCTTAGTCGGGAGCTCCTACGAGCAGTACTTC,CASSLVGSSYEQYF
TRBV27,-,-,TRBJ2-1,TGTGCCAGCAGTTTAGATGACATTGGATCCAATGAGCAGTTCTTC,CASSLDDIGSNEQFF
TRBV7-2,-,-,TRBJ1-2,TGTGCCAGCAGCTTTTCCGTTTATGGCTACACCTTC,CASSFSVYGYTF
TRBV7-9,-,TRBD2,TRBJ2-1,TGTGCCAGCAGCTTGGGACTAGCGGGAAACAATGAGCAGTTCTTC,CASSLGLAGNNEQFF
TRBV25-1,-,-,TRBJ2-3,TGTGCCAGCAGTGTCATCCAGGGCCTCACAGATACGCAGTATTTT,CASSVIQGLTDTQYF
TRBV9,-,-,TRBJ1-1,TGTGCCAGCAGCGTAGTTGGTCGGGGGAGCACTGAAGCTTTCTTT,CASSVVGRGSTEAFF
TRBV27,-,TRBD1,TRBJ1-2,TGTGCCAGCCGAAGGGCAGGGGGTGACTATGGCTACACCTTC,CASRRAGGDYGYTF
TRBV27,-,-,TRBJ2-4,TGTGCCAGCAGTGAGGGGGGGAACATTCAGTACTTC,CASSEGGNIQYF
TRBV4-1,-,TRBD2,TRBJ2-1,TGCGCCAGCGAGGCTAGCGGGAGGGGGGGGGTCTGGAATGAGCAGTTCTTC,CASEASGRGGVWNEQFF
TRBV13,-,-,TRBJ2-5,TGTGCCAGCAGCCAGGGGCAGGGGCGAGAGACCCAGTACTTC,CASSQGQGRETQYF
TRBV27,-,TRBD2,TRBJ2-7,TGTGCCAGCAGTCACAGGACTAGCGTATCCTACGAGCAGTACTTC,CASSHRTSVSYEQYF
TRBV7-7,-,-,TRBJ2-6,TGTGCTAGCAGCTTGAGGATACCGGAAAGCTCTGGGGCCAACGTCCTGACTTTC,CASSLRIPESSGANVLTF
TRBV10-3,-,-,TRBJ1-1,TGTGCCATCAGTGAGTCCGGAGGGAGAAACACTGAAGCTTTCTTT,CAISESGGRNTEAFF
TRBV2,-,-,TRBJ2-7,TGTGCCAGCAGTCTCCGGGGACTGACCTACGAGCAGTACTTC,CASSLRGLTYEQYF
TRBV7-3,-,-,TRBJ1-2,TGTGCCAGCAGCTTAAGCCACAGCAATGGCTACACCTTC,CASSLSHSNGYTF
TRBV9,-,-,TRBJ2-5,TGTGCCAGCAGCCCACAGGTTTACCAAGAGACCCAGTACTTC,CASSPQVYQETQYF
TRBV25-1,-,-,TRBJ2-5,TGTGCCAGCAGCGCCCTTACGAGGGAGACCCAGTACTTC,CASSALTRETQYF
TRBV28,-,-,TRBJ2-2,TGTGCCAGCACCTTCGGTGAGACAAACACCGGGGAGCTGTTTTTT,CASTFGETNTGELFF
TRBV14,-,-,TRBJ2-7,TGTGCCAGCAGCCAATTGACAGCCTACGAGCAGTACTTC,CASSQLTAYEQYF
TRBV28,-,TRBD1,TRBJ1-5,TGTGCCAGCAGAACCGGGACAGGGGTTCCAAGCAATCAGCCCCAGCATTTT,CASRTGTGVPSNQPQHF
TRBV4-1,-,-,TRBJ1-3,TGCGCCAGCAGCCAAGAACAGGCAAGAAACACCATATATTTT,CASSQEQARNTIYF
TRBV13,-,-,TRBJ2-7,TGTGCCAGCTCCATTGGACTTGGCGAGCAGTACTTC,CASSIGLGEQYF
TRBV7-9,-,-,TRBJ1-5,TGTGCCAGCAGCTGGGAGGGGAATCAGCCCCAGCATTTT,CASSWEGNQPQHF
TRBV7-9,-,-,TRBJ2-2,TGTGCCAGCAGCTTTTCTGCGCTTAACACCGGGGAGCTGTTTTTT,CASSFSALNTGELFF
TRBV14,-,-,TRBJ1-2,TGTGCCAGCAGCCAAGACAGGTTTTATGGCTACACCTTC,CASSQDRFYGYTF
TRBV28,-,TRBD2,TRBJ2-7,TGTGCCAGCAGTTTAACCGGGGGGAGCTACGAGCAGTACTTC,CASSLTGGSYEQYF
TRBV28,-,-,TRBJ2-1,TGTGCCAGCAGACACAGGGACAATGAGCAGTTCTTC,CASRHRDNEQFF
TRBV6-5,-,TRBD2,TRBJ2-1,TGTGCCAGCAGTTACCCTGGACTAGCGGTAAATGAGCAGTTCTTC,CASSYPGLAVNEQFF
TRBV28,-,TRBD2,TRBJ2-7,TGTGCCAGCAGTTTGGCGGGACTAGGTCACGAGCAGTACTTC,CASSLAGLGHEQYF
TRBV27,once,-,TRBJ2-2,TGTGCCAGCACCGTGACACCGAACACCGGGGAGCTGTTTTTT,CASTVTPNTGELFF
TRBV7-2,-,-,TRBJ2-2,TGTGCCAGCAGCATCCGGGTCTCGAACACCGGGGAGCTGTTTTTT,CASSIRVSNTGELFF
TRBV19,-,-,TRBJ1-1,TGTGCCAGTAGTACTAAGAGGCAGAACACTGAAGCTTTCTTT,CASSTKRQNTEAFF
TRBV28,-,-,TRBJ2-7,TGTGCCAGCAGGACAGGTTACGAGCAGTACTTC,CASRTGYEQYF
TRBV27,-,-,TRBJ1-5,TGTGCCAGCAGTTTAGTAGGGGTCGGCAATCAGCCCCAGCATTTT,CASSLVGVGNQPQHF
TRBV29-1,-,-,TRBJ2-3,TGCAGCGTGGACCAGGGAAACACAGATACGCAGTATTTT,CSVDQGNTDTQYF
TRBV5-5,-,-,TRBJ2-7,TGTGCCAGCAGCTCAGAACGCTACGAGCAGTACTTC,CASSSERYEQYF
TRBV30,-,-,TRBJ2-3,TGTGCCTGGGATCACTCCTACACAGATACGCAGTATTTT,CAWDHSYTDTQYF
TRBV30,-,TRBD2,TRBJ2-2,TGTGCCTGGAGTGGGGGACTAGCGGGTCCGAACACCGGGGAGCTGTTTTTT,CAWSGGLAGPNTGELFF
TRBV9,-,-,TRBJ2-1,TGTGCCAGCAGCGTGGGAGGGGACACCTACAATGAGCAGTTCTTC,CASSVGGDTYNEQFF
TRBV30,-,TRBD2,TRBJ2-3,TGTGCCTGGAGTGGCGGGAGGGCCTCAGATACGCAGTATTTT,CAWSGGRASDTQYF
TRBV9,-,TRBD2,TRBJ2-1,TGTGCCAGCAGCGTAGACGGGGAGGCAGCGGGAGATGGCAATGAGCAGTTCTTC,CASSVDGEAAGDGNEQFF
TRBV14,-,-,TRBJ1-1,TGTGCCAGCAGCCGCGGGCAGGCTGACACTGAAGCTTTCTTT,CASSRGQADTEAFF
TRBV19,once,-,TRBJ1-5,TGTGCCAGTAGTATAAGGTATGCCGAAAGGGGTCAGCCCCAGCATTTT,CASSIRYAERGQPQHF
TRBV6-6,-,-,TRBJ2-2,TGTGCCAGCACCACCCTGAGGACCGGGGAGCTGTTTTTT,CASTTLRTGELFF
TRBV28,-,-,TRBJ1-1,TGTGCCAGCAGTTTACCGCTAGGAGGGGTTCAGGCTTTCTTT,CASSLPLGGVQAFF
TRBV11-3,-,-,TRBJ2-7,TGTGCCAGCAGCTTAGAGCAGGGCGACGAGCAGTACTTC,CASSLEQGDEQYF
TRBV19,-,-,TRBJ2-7,TGTGCCAGTAGTATGGGCGGGACCTCCTACGAGCAGTACTTC,CASSMGGTSYEQYF
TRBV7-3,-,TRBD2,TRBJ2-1,TGTGCCAGCAGCTTCTCCATAGCGGGAATAGGGAATGAGCAGTTCTTC,CASSFSIAGIGNEQFF
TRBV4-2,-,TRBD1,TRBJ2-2,TGTGCCAGCAGCCAAGTGACCACCACACTACAGGGGGACACCGGGGAGCTGTTTTTT,CASSQVTTTLQGDTGELFF
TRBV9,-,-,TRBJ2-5,TGTGCCAGCAGCGTAGCGGGTCCCCAAGAGACCCAGTACTTC,CASSVAGPQETQYF